One sample yielded the 11 T cell receptor beta chains listed below, sequenced in a study of blood T cells in healthy people across ages. Sample-barcoded 5' priming and a J-beta primer mix drove a second PCR of roughly 6 to 12 cycles. TCRdb re-analysed the 5' RACE reads in MiXCR, keeping a single row per CDR3 protein. This sample has some 880,000 distinct CDR3 sequences, with about 36% found just once. Material for sequencing was blood. The receptor set was obtained from a man younger than 35 in good health.

On this clonotype itself: A much larger clone lies a single base off, so this may be a read error. The V gene is TRBV7-2, the J gene TRBJ1-2; D gene uncertain. This CDR3 has 12 amino acids. Per germline, CDR1 SGHTA and CDR2 FQGNSA. Here the CDR3 DNA reads TGTGCCAGCAGCTCATTGGACTATGACTACACCTTC. It translates to CASSSLDYDYTF.

This clonotype was seen more than once but under ten times. J is TRBJ1-2 and V is TRBV20-1, with a possible D match to TRBD1 (5 bases). The CDR3 consists of 13 residues. CDR1 is DFQATT and CDR2 is SNEGSKA in the germline V gene (reference sequence). The ends were cut back, 5 bases at V and 4 bases at J, with 14 bases in the middle. The CDR3, as DNA: TGCAGTGCTCCCAGCCGGGACCTCTATGGCTACACCTTC. Its protein product is CSAPSRDLYGYTF.

This clonotype was observed many times. The chain has TRBV20-1 and TRBJ2-5; D assignment may be TRBD1 or TRBD2 (7 bases each). V lost 4 bases, J lost 4 bases, and 13 bases lay in between. There are 13 residues in the CDR3. CDR1 and CDR2 (germline): DFQATT, SNEGSKA (reference sequence). The CDR3 nucleotides read TGCAGTGCTATACCAGGGGGGGTAGAGACCCAGTACTTC. Amino acid sequence: CSAIPGGVETQYF.

This clonotype was seen repeatedly, ten times or more. The chain has TRBV7-2 and TRBJ2-5; no firm D call. V lost 6 bases and J 5 bases, leaving 7 bases between the germline ends. Germline CDR1 reads SGHTA; CDR2 reads FQGNSA. The CDR3 extends over 11 amino acids. CDR3 sequence (DNA): TGTGCCAGCAGTATCCGGGAGACCCAGTACTTC. Its translation is CASSIRETQYF. The full variable domain, rest sourced from reference TRBV7-2 and TRBJ2-5, is GAGVSQSPSNKVTEKGKDVELRCDPISGHTALYWYRQSLGQGLEFLIYFQGNSAPDKSGLPSDRFSAERTGGSVSTLTIQRTQQEDSAVYLCASSIRETQYFGPGTRLLVL.

This chain joins TRBV25-1 and TRBJ2-5; D is undetermined. The tail of the sequence fits TRBJ2-1 better, so the J call may be wrong. CDR1 and CDR2 from the germline V gene are MGHDK and SYGVNS. The CDR3 has 14 amino acids. The CDR3 is CASSPRLLQETQFF. As DNA, the CDR3 is TGTGCCAGCTCACCACGACTCCTACAAGAGACCCAGTTCTTC.

Comments on this clonotype: This may be a read error: a much more frequent sequence differs by one nucleotide. CDR3: CASSLQGATYNGQFF. CDR3 DNA sequence: TGTGCCAGCAGTTTACAGGGGGCGACCTACAATGGGCAGTTCTTC. This sequence joins TRBV12-3 or TRBV12-4 and TRBJ2-1; 8 bases are shared with TRBD1. The CDR3 sequence is 15 residues long.

Here the CDR3 reads CASSPGGAAGNTIYF. The CDR3 DNA follows: TGTGCCAGCAGTCCAGGGGGCGCAGCTGGAAACACCATATATTTT. The chain is built from TRBV6-6 and TRBJ1-3; TRBD1 matches 8 bases. The ends lost 5 bases at V and 2 bases at J; junction bases unmatched: 5. This CDR3 contains 15 residues. Germline CDR1 MNHNY, CDR2 SVGAGI (reference sequence).

The chain employs TRBV12-3 or TRBV12-4 and TRBJ2-3; 8 bases agree with TRBD1. The CDR3 extends over 15 amino acids. The V gene end was trimmed by 7 bases and the J gene end by 5 bases; junction bases not matched to a gene: 11. CDR3 sequence reads: CASKRGQGAGDTQYF. CDR3 nucleotide sequence: TGTGCCAGCAAGAGGGGGCAGGGGGCAGGAGATACGCAGTATTTT.

V usage is TRBV10-3 and J usage is TRBJ2-5; 9 bases align to TRBD1. CDR1 and CDR2 (germline): ENHRY, SYGVKD. The CDR3 loop spans 15 amino acids. With V trimmed by 6 bases and J by 4 bases, 9 bases remained unmatched. The CDR3 DNA sequence: TGTGCCATCAGGAGCACAGGGGGCCCGCGAGAGACCCAGTACTTC. This sequence encodes CAIRSTGGPRETQYF.

This clonotype was counted only a few times. The chain recombines TRBV5-1 with TRBJ2-3; D is undetermined. V was shortened by 3 bases and J by 6 bases, with 11 bases between the two germline ends. Per the germline V gene, CDR1 is SGHRS and CDR2 is YFSETQ. This CDR3 comprises 13 residues. CDR3 sequence: CASSSGWGDTQYF. CDR3 DNA sequence: TGCGCCAGCAGCTCGGGTTGGGGTGATACGCAGTATTTT.

This chain connects TRBV13 to TRBJ2-1; TRBD1 aligns across 8 bases. Germline CDR1 PRHDT, CDR2 FYEKMQ (reference sequence). The CDR3 extends over 15 amino acids. After removal of 5 bases from V and 3 bases from J, the junction contained 6 bases not matched to a gene. The DNA of the CDR3 is TGTGCCAGCAGCACGACAGGGGATCGCTACAATGAGCAGTTCTTC. Residues: CASSTTGDRYNEQFF.